The clone carrying this TCR beta chain was detected only a few times. Sample-barcoded 5' priming and a J-beta primer mix drove a second PCR of 7 to 11 cycles. Carrying 12 random nucleotides, a template-switch adaptor labeled each individual cDNA molecule. One entry per CDR3 protein, called by TCRdb with MiXCR from the 5' RACE reads. The table has fewer than 2,000,000 distinct CDR3 sequences, roughly two fifths seen once. V was clipped by 4 bases and J by 9 bases; unmatched bases: 12. The CDR3 extends over 15 amino acids. CDR1 SGHAT and CDR2 FQNNGV come from the germline V gene. This record belongs to a study of blood T cells in healthy people across ages. Across the whole study: Roughly one uniquely barcoded beta molecule per two T cells was captured.

Ten milliliters of peripheral blood were drawn from each donor into EDTA-treated tubes. The TCR comes from a human donor in good health. Sequencing input: blood. The chain uses TRBV11-2 and TRBJ2-3; TRBD2 aligns across 8 bases. The CDR3 loop reads CASSSSGGASKTQYF. DNA of the CDR3: TGTGCCAGCAGCTCCTCCGGGGGGGCCTCGAAGACGCAGTATTTT.